These 5 T cell receptor beta chains originate from one sample sequenced in a study of response to subunit inactivated influenza vaccine. TCRdb reprocessed the RT-PCR reads via MiXCR and lists one record per CDR3 protein. The profile shows about 520,000 distinct CDR3 sequences, approximately 7.2% of them singletons. The sequencing used PBMCs from blood, collected around 25 months after vaccination. These receptors were taken from a man between 50 and 75 years old who received an inactivated influenza vaccine.

The rearrangement joins TRBV5-6 to TRBJ2-5; 7 bases map to TRBD1. The CDR3 covers 16 residues. V lost 2 bases and J lost 0; bases outside the gene matches: 7. Germline V gives CDR1 SGHDT, CDR2 YYEEEE. The CDR3 bases are TGTGCCAGCAGCTTAGTGGGACAGCCCAACCAAGAGACCCAGTACTTC. It is translated as CASSLVGQPNQETQYF.

At least ten counts were recorded for this clonotype. J is TRBJ2-7 and V is TRBV6-5, with TRBD1 identical over 10 bases. Looked up from germline, CDR1 is MNHEY and CDR2 is SVGAGI. CDR3 length equals 16 residues. V lost 1 base, J lost 1 base, and 4 bases stayed unmatched. CDR3 sequence (DNA): TGTGCCAGCAGTTACTTTGACAGGGGGCCTTCCTACGAGCAGTACTTC. Protein sequence: CASSYFDRGPSYEQYF.

There are many counts of this clonotype. The CDR3 spells CASSLFASFRETQYF. DNA for the CDR3: TGTGCCAGCAGTCTATTCGCGAGCTTTAGGGAGACCCAGTACTTC. The V call is TRBV6-5, the J call TRBJ2-5, with D hard to call. Per germline, CDR1 MNHEY and CDR2 SVGAGI. V was trimmed by 5 bases and J by 5 bases, leaving 18 bases between them. The length of the CDR3 is 15 residues.

A few counts support this clonotype. This rearrangement joins TRBV12-3 or TRBV12-4 to TRBJ2-3, with TRBD2 identical over 15 bases. With 5 bases clipped from V and 4 bases from J, the junction kept 10 bases outside the gene matches. The CDR3 spans 18 residues. In DNA form, the CDR3 reads TGTGCCAGCAGTCCACACTCCGGGACTAGCGGGGGGTCAGATACGCAGTATTTT. It translates to CASSPHSGTSGGSDTQYF.

V is TRBV28 and J is TRBJ2-7; 14 bases line up with TRBD2. The junction had 5 bases not matched to a gene; V was cut back by 6 bases and J by 4 bases. Germline values: CDR1 MDHEN, CDR2 SYDVKM. The CDR3 sequence is 15 residues long. CDR3 amino acids: CASRGTSGSLYEQYF. The CDR3 coding sequence is TGTGCCAGCAGGGGGACTAGCGGGAGTTTATACGAGCAGTACTTC. The full variable domain, rest sourced from reference TRBV28 and TRBJ2-7, is DVKVTQSSRYLVKRTGEKVFLECVQDMDHENMFWYRQDPGLGLRLIYFSYDVKMKEKGDIPEGYSVSREKKERFSLILESASTNQTSMYLCASRGTSGSLYEQYFGPGTRLTVT.